This T cell receptor beta chain stems from a study of cytomegalovirus exposure and HLA in healthy donors (dated by TCRdb to 2016 to 2017). Regarding the study in general: An earlier analysis of 550 to 700 of the donors reported 250 to 300 Gb of sequence data and about 100 million unique TCR beta sequences from approximately 180 million T cells. Roughly 320 gigabases of sequencing data and roughly 81 million unique TCR sequences made up an early release that covered around 640 HLA-typed donors. Among the approximately 420 genotyped donors, 81% belonged to the genetic ancestry cluster associated with self-reported Caucasian donors. The study aimed to test whether signatures of past pathogen exposure could be identified by cataloging public T cell receptors. Using immunosequencing, the study profiled T cell repertoires from 666 subjects and related those repertoires to cytomegalovirus serostatus. A separate validation cohort of 100 to 150 different subjects was used in addition to the roughly 700-subject first cohort. The study combined high-throughput TCR immunosequencing, statistical association of individual TCRs with disease status, and machine learning to predict cytomegalovirus infection status. In a later analysis, previously published TCR beta repertoires from some 640 donors were re-analyzed and high-resolution HLA genotyping was added so that TCR occurrence patterns could be studied. Rather than drawing on any new phenotypic data, the later analysis identified candidate immune exposures from TCR beta sequences and the way those sequences occurred across donors. To decide whether each TCR beta V gene segment behaved as functional or pseudogenic, an earlier analysis of over 500 of the donors relied on high-throughput TCR beta sequencing. Alongside the repertoire data, information on donor age, sex, ethnicity and CMV serostatus was compiled. In a later genetic analysis, genome-wide SNP genotypes for about 55% of the roughly 670 donors were used, and that subset was treated as a discovery cohort. Every discovery cohort repertoire had been produced on one sequencing platform. Class I and class II HLA loci were covered by the typing at four-digit resolution. The number of typed donors differed by locus: about 620-640 for A, B, C, DRB1 and DQB1; 500 to 550 for DQA1; around 610 for DPA1; and some 470 for DPB1. Because of strong linkage in the cohort, 5 or 6 DR-DQ haplotypes were treated as single units for association and clustering. Across 300 to 400 genotyped donors of the cohort, an average of about 200,000 unique TCR beta nucleotide sequences per donor were sequenced, and around 19% of those sequences were non-productive. General findings and caveats noted by the study authors: When HLA alleles, especially DR and DQ, strongly co-occurred, attributing TCR associations to individual alleles was difficult. Cytomegalovirus status was reported to be diagnosed by the classifier with high specificity and sensitivity in both the original and validation cohorts. In vitro tests confirmed that a few of the cytomegalovirus-associated TCR beta chains recognize cytomegalovirus antigens. In an earlier analysis of approximately 590 of the donors, most TCR beta V segments were observed in productive rearrangements about 90% or about 30% of the time, broadly matching IMGT annotations. Only TCR beta chains were sequenced in this cohort, and the absence of alpha or paired-chain data limited detectable features. Some IMGT-functional V segments, including TRBV6-2 and TRBV6-3, could not be distinguished by the 87-base-pair reads and were therefore excluded. According to a later analysis, TCR association rates differed among HLA loci, with DRB1 alleles showing the most associated TCRs and HLA-C alleles showing the fewest. According to the authors, the approach could potentially be generalized to other disease states and immunological phenotypes. A later analysis associated 15,000 or so TCR beta sequences with specific HLA alleles at a false discovery rate of 0.05. According to a later genetic analysis, donors in an Asian-associated ancestry cluster had fewer N-insertions in productive TCRs than the roughly 670-donor mean. The study listed 150 to 200 TCR beta chains as associated with cytomegalovirus. Most CMV-associated TCR beta chains appeared to be HLA-restricted in a later analysis, and the HLA associations seemed to be driven largely by CMV exposure. Because HLA typing was missing for some donors at each locus, association tests included only the typed subset. In a later genetic analysis, a missense DCLRE1C variant was associated with V-gene and J-gene trimming of TCR beta chains, and the association was replicated in an independent cohort. In a later analysis, HLA-associated TCR beta chains were found to be more clonally expanded and to have lower generation probabilities than equally common non-associated chains. Presence/absence analyses assumed roughly uniform sequencing depth across donors, an assumption that may not hold. The earlier analysis of approximately 560 of the donors excluded 15 to 20 rarely observed V segments, including chromosome 9 orphons, because counts were too low. A further reported finding was that TCR beta sequences accurately predicted the HLA-A and HLA-B alleles for most subjects in the first cohort. While some public TCRs were present in many individuals, most TCR sequences turned up only very rarely across donors. According to a later analysis, parvovirus B19, influenza, CMV and Epstein-Barr virus appeared linked to several top co-occurrence clusters. A cluster of highly shared sequence variants was judged likely to be a technical artifact of the sequencing pipeline. The only immune exposure information available for the cohort was CMV serostatus. Correlated functional status among segregating V segments might reflect linkage disequilibrium, but an unknown experimental factor could not be ruled out.

Library prep was done by the immunoSEQ multiplex PCR assay. The multiplex PCR relied on a mix of 60 forward primers for TCR Vbeta segments and 13 reverse primers for TCR Jbeta segments. Amplification of the CDR3 region of rearranged TCR beta genes was performed with a multiplex PCR assay on genomic DNA. On the Illumina HiSeq System, the amplified TCR beta libraries were sequenced as 87-base-pair reads. The paper's processing steps were these. A later analysis tallied some 79 million unique TCR beta chains across the approximately 670 repertoires, and approximately 9.9 million of those chains were shared by two or more donors. Raw reads were error-corrected and collapsed into unique sequences by a nearest-neighbor algorithm in which closely related sequences were merged to remove PCR and sequencing errors. Alignment of CDR3 sequences to IMGT reference sequences was used to assign V, D and J gene segments. For a sequence to be retained, a match of at least six nucleotides was required to both a V gene segment and a J gene segment. Rearrangements were classified as productive when the CDR3 lacked stop codons and remained in frame with V and J, and all other rearrangements were classified as non-productive. CDR3 was defined by IMGT convention, running from the second conserved V-encoded cysteine to the conserved J-encoded phenylalanine. The earlier analysis of more than 450 of the donors excluded sequences that lacked an unambiguous match to a single V gene segment. An earlier analysis of almost 600 of the donors classified V segments as functional when productive rearrangements were above 56.7% and as segregating when the standard deviation between donors was above 5%. A statistical classification framework was built for diagnosing cytomegalovirus status from the catalog of TCR beta chain sequences. V and J gene assignment, in a later analysis, came from comparing TCR nucleotide sequences with IMGT/GENE-DB human TR gene sequences. In a later analysis, CDR3 sequences and most-parsimonious VDJ recombination scenarios were assigned using the TCRdist pipeline. In a later analysis, every TCR beta chain was defined by the combination of its CDR3 amino acid sequence and its V-gene family, and reads without a unique V-gene family were dropped. As a way to deal with suspected cross-contamination and a sequencing artifact, a later analysis dropped hundreds of nucleotide sequences that were highly shared and had low generation probability. In a later analysis, a clonal expansion index for each public chain was calculated from normalized within-repertoire ranks of inferred template counts. A later analysis computed generation probabilities with a VDJ recombination model fitted to out-of-frame rearrangements, and checked the results against IGoR. A later analysis scored TCR-TCR, TCR-HLA and TCR-CMV co-occurrence with hypergeometric tests, applying a repertoire-size bias correction to TCR pairs. False discovery rates were estimated in a later analysis by permuting HLA or CMV assignments 20 times. In a later analysis, co-occurring TCRs were grouped using DBSCAN, and TCRdist sequence similarity was added for clustering within HLA-allele-positive subsets. Repertoires with fewer than 30,000 or more than 120,000 public chains, plus five repertoires with anomalous nucleotide sharing, were excluded from co-occurrence clustering. TCRdb holds this immuneACCESS table with in-frame rearrangements only. Some clones are missing; in checked studies, unresolved V genes explain under half, and the rest has no known cause. V and J calls and clone size are those listed in that table; D and trimming were worked out from the DNA. For this sample there are 100,000 to 150,000 clones; about 86% appear just once. Less than 2.5% of the sample goes to the ten largest clones.

Note on this clone: It lacks a known antigen. No base quality information exists; no much larger clone differs at one position.

V is reduced by 10 bases and J by 4 bases, leaving a spacing of 21 bases between them. Including cysteine and phenylalanine, the CDR3 has 15 amino acids. CDR3 DNA is the only sequence kept; it has 45 bases, read in frame from the first base. For CDR1 and CDR2, the germline V gene lists SNHLY and FYNNEI. The cohort was made up of approximately 670 healthy bone marrow donors. Cohort members were all nominally healthy when sampled, although unrecorded immune exposures were likely present. The donor was CMV seronegative and belonged to the group of 350 or so seronegative cohort members. A peripheral blood sample was collected from each donor, and TCR beta sequencing was performed on peripheral blood mononuclear cells. Genomic DNA was extracted from the blood cell samples with the Qiagen DNeasy Blood Extraction Kit.

The sequence is built from TRBV2 and TRBJ2-3; a weak D assignment points to TRBD2 (7 bases agree). Sequenced: PBMCs. The receptor comes from a woman aged 40 to 49 in good health and CMV-seronegative. The nucleotides read TGTGCCACCACAGAGGGGGGGGCGGGGGCAGATACGCAGTATTTT. Its coded protein is CATTEGGAGADTQYF.